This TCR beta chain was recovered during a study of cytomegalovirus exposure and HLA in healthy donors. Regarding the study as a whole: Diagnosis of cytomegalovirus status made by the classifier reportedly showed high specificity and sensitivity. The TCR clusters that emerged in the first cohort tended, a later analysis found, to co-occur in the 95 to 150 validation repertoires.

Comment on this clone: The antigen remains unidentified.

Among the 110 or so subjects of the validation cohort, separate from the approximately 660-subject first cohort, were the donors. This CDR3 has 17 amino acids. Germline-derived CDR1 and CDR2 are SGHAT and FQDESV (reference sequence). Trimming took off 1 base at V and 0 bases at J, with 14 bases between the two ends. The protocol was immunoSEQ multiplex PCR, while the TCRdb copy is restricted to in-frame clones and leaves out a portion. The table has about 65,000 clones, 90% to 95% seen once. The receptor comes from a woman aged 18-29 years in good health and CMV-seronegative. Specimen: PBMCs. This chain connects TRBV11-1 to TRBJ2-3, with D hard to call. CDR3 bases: TGTGCCAGCAGCTTAGGGCTGGTGAGGTTAAGCACAGATACGCAGTATTTT. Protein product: CASSLGLVRLSTDTQYF.